This T cell receptor (beta chain) was identified during a study of OX40 agonist ivuxolimab in advanced cancers. Clones were sequenced by immunoSEQ multiplex PCR, and TCRdb holds only the in-frame ones, with some missing. The top ten clones hold 2.1% of a sample with 68,000 or so clones, 84% of them seen once. The ends were cut back, 4 bases at V and 3 bases at J, with 12 bases in the middle. CDR1 MNHEY and CDR2 SMNVEV come from the germline V gene (reference sequence). This CDR3 is built from 15 residues. The sequencing here drew on CD4+ or CD8+ T cells sorted from blood, taken in a trial of the OX40 agonist ivuxolimab. This clonotype was sampled from an adult with an advanced solid tumor such as melanoma, head and neck, liver or kidney cancer. This chain connects TRBV27 to TRBJ2-2, with D perhaps matching TRBD2 (6 bases). The CDR3 coding sequence is TGTGCCAGCAGTTCTTATAGCGGCTACACCGGGGAGCTGTTTTTT. Translation gives CASSSYSGYTGELFF.